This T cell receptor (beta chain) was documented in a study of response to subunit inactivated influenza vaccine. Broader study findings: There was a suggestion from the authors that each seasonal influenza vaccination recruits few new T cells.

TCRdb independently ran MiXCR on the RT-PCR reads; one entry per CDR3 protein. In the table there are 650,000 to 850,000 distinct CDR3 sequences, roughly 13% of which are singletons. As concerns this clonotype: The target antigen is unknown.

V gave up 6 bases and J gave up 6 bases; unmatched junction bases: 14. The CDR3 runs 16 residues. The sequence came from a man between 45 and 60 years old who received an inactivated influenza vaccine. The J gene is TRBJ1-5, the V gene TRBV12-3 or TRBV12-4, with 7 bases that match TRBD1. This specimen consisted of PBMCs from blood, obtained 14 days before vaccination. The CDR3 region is CASSRQGLPGGQPQHF. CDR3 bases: TGTGCCAGCAGCCGACAGGGCCTACCCGGCGGTCAGCCCCAGCATTTT.